This TCR beta chain was documented in a study of vaccination and CD4 T cells after COVID-19. Study results and caveats: Vaccine-specific clones numbering 304 of 307 showed spike mono-reactivity in convalescent patients.

The Oncomine TCR Beta short-read assay was applied to DNA of cultured CD4+ T cells. Each CDR3 protein is one row after TCRdb ran MiXCR on the PCR reads. Among approximately 11,000 distinct CDR3 sequences listed, 25% to 30% were seen once. Noted treatment: roughly ten-day PBMC culture with coronavirus spike peptide pools or control peptides (ViraFEST assay). Note on this clonotype: Antigen: not known.

The source of this sequence is a human donor with COVID-19. The sample taken for sequencing was cultured CD4+ T cells from blood.

CDR3 sequence: CASTPAGGNEQFF. The CDR3, as DNA: TGTGCCAGCACACCAGCGGGGGGAAATGAGCAGTTCTTC. The chain has TRBV6-1 and TRBJ2-1, with TRBD2 matching 9 bases. The CDR3 is 13 residues long. With V trimmed by 7 bases and J by 7 bases, 5 bases remained unmatched. The germline V gene encodes CDR1 MNHNS and CDR2 SASEGT.